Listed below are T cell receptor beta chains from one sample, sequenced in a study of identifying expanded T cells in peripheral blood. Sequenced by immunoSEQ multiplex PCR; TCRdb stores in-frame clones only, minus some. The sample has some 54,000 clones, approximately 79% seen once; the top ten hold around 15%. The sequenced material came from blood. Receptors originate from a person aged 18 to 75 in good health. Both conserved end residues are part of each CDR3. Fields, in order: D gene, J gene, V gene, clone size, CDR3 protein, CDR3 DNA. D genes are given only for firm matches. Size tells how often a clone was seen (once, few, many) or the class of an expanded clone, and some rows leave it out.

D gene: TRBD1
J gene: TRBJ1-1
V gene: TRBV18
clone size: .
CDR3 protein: CASSHRPRDRATEAFF
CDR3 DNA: TGTGCCAGCTCGCACAGACCCCGGGACAGGGCCACTGAAGCTTTCTTT

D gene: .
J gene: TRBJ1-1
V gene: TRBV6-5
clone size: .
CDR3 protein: CASSYFGVNTEAFF
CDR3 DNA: TGTGCCAGCAGTTACTTTGGGGTTAACACTGAAGCTTTCTTT

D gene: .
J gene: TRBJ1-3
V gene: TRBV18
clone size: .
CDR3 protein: CASSPLAGINSGNTIYF
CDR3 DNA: TGTGCCAGCTCACCATTAGCAGGGATCAACTCTGGAAACACCATATATTTT

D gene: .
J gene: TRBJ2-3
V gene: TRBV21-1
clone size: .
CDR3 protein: CAGRRTDTQYF
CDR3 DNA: TGTGCCGGGCGTAGGACAGATACGCAGTATTTT

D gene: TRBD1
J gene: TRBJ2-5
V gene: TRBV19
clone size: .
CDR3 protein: CASSIHLGQGRATQYF
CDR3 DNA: TGTGCCAGTAGTATCCACCTGGGACAGGGCCGTGCGACCCAGTACTTC

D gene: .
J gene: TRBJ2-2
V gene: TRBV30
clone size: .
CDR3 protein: CAWNPDTGELFF
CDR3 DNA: TGTGCCTGGAACCCAGACACCGGGGAGCTGTTTTTT

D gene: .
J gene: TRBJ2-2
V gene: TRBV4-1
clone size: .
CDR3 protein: CASSAPGLGTGELFF
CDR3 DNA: TGCGCCAGCTCTGCCCCCGGGCTCGGCACCGGGGAGCTGTTTTTT

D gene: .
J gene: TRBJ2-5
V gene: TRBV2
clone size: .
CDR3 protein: CASSATETQYF
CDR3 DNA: TGTGCCAGCAGTGCAACAGAGACCCAGTACTTC

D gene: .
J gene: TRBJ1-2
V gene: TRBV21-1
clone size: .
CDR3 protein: CASSEIGAAVRYGGYTF
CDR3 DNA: TGTGCCAGCAGCGAAATAGGGGCCGCCGTGCGCTATGGAGGCTACACCTTC

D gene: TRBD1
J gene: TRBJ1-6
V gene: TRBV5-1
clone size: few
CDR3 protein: CASSLGGGENSPLHF
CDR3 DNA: TGCGCCAGCAGTCTCGGAGGGGGCGAGAATTCACCCCTCCACTTT

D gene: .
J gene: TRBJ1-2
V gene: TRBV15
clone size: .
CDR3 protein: CATSPGVGGNYGYTF
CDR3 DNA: TGTGCCACCAGCCCGGGCGTCGGAGGTAACTATGGCTACACCTTC

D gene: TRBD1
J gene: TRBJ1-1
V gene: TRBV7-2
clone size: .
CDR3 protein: CASSLEGATEAFF
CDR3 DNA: TGTGCCAGCAGCTTAGAGGGGGCCACTGAAGCTTTCTTT

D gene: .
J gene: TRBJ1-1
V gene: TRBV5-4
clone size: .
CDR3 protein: CASSLWGADTEAFF
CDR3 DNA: TGTGCCAGCAGCCTTTGGGGGGCTGACACTGAAGCTTTCTTT

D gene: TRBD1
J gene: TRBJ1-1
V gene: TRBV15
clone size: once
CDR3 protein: CATETGGFEVAFF
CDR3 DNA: TGTGCCACAGAGACAGGGGGCTTCGAGGTAGCTTTCTTT

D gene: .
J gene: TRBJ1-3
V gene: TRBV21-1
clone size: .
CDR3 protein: CASQKRRSSGNTIYF
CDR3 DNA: TGTGCCAGCCAAAAAAGGCGGAGCTCTGGAAACACCATATATTTT

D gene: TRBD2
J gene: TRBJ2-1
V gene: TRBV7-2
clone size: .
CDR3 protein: CASSLQAGGPRNEQFF
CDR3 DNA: TGTGCCAGCAGCTTACAAGCGGGAGGGCCTAGGAATGAGCAGTTCTTC

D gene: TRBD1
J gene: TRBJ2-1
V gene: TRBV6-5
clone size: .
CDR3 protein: CASSSIRQGTNNEQFF
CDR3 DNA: TGTGCCAGCAGTTCCATTCGACAGGGGACCAACAATGAGCAGTTCTTC

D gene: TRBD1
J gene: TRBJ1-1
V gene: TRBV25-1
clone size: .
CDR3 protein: CASSEVVAGGRGTEAFF
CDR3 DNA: TGTGCCAGCAGTGAAGTAGTGGCAGGGGGTAGAGGGACTGAAGCTTTCTTT

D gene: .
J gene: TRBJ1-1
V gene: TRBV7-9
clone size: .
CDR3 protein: CASSYLRGQGGTEAFF
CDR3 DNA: TGTGCCAGCAGCTATCTAAGAGGGCAGGGAGGGACTGAAGCTTTCTTT

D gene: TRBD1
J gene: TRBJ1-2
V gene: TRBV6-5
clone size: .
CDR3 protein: CASSYADRANMRGYTF
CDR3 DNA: TGTGCCAGCAGTTACGCGGACAGGGCTAATATGAGGGGCTACACCTTC

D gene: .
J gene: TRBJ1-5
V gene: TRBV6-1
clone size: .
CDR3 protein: CASNPRDNQPQHF
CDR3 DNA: TGTGCCAGCAACCCCAGGGACAATCAGCCCCAGCATTTT

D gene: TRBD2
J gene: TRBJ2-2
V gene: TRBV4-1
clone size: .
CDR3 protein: CASSPAGLAFGKATGELFF
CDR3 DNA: TGCGCCAGCAGCCCGGCGGGACTAGCGTTTGGGAAGGCCACCGGGGAGCTGTTTTTT

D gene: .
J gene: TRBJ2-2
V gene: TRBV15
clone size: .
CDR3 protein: CATSRDTLSELNTGELFF
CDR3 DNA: TGTGCCACCAGCAGAGATACATTAAGCGAATTGAACACCGGGGAGCTGTTTTTT

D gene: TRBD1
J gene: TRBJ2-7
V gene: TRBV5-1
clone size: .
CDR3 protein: CASSFMPGQKSSYEQYF
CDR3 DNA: TGCGCCAGCAGCTTTATGCCGGGACAGAAGAGCTCCTACGAGCAGTACTTC